The 21 T cell receptor beta chains given below trace back to one sample, sequenced in a study of human T cells and chemical hapten exposure. Time point here: patch test 2, 6 weeks after DPC sensitization. Treatment noted: therapeutic diphenylcyclopropenone sensitization with weekly scalp DPC. TCRdb fed the RACE reads into MiXCR, producing one record per CDR3 protein. The sample holds approximately 120,000 distinct CDR3 sequences; about a tenth are singletons and the top ten take about 3%. The sequencing used whole blood, collected in connection with sensitization to the hapten diphenylcyclopropenone (DPC). The receptors originated from a woman in her thirties or forties with alopecia areata. Some clones in this sample may be carry-over from other donors' samples.

This clonotype was observed a few times. The rearrangement joins TRBV5-1 to TRBJ1-2, with TRBD1 as a possible D gene (6 bases). V was cut by 4 bases and J by 7 bases, with 11 bases left in between. The CDR3 length is 12 residues. Per the germline V gene, CDR1 is SGHRS and CDR2 is YFSETQ. CDR3 residues: CASSPEGVGYTF. CDR3 coding DNA: TGCGCCAGCAGCCCGGAGGGGGTTGGCTACACCTTC.

This clonotype was seen only a few times. The rearrangement uses TRBV3-1 and TRBJ2-7; 7 bases map to TRBD2. The CDR3 consists of 17 residues. J lost 0 bases, V lost 4 bases, and 12 bases had no gene match. Germline values: CDR1 LGHDT, CDR2 YNNKEL (reference sequence). The CDR3 protein is CASSLRLATSLSYEQYF. The DNA for the CDR3 is TGTGCCAGCAGCCTCCGACTAGCCACCTCCCTCTCCTACGAGCAGTACTTC.

This clonotype appeared a few times. The genes are TRBV18 and TRBJ1-1, with D perhaps TRBD1 (6 bases). The V gene's germline CDR1 is KGHSH and CDR2 LQKENI. V lost 0 bases and J lost 7, with 12 bases in between. The CDR3 is 14 amino acids. In DNA, the CDR3 is TGTGCCAGCTCACCACCTTTGGGGGCAGTTGAAGCTTTCTTT. This encodes CASSPPLGAVEAFF.

This clonotype has just a few counts. This chain connects TRBV12-3 or TRBV12-4 to TRBJ1-1; D may be TRBD1 (5 bases). With 3 bases removed from V and 0 bases from J, the gap between germline ends came to 17 bases. This CDR3 region has 17 residues. The CDR3 DNA reads as TGTGCCAGCAGTTTGTCAGGTGCGGGACGGTTGAACACTGAAGCTTTCTTT. Protein product: CASSLSGAGRLNTEAFF.

The chain uses TRBV4-1 and TRBJ2-7, with D maybe TRBD2 (6 bases). Trimming left V 3 bases short and J 2 bases short, with 11 bases between. This CDR3 comprises 14 residues. Germline assignment: CDR1 MGHRA and CDR2 YSYEKL. This CDR3 is CASSHGGKTYEQYF. The CDR3 DNA sequence: TGCGCCAGCAGCCACGGCGGGAAAACCTACGAGCAGTACTTC.

This clonotype was seen repeatedly, ten times or more. J is TRBJ1-2 and V is TRBV4-2; no firm D call. Trimming stripped 0 bases from V and 11 bases from J, with 16 bases between. CDR1 and CDR2 from the germline V gene are LGHNA and YNFKEQ. This CDR3 comprises 14 residues. The CDR3 coding sequence is TGTGCCAGCAGCCAAGAACGAGGACGGGCGAGTTACACCTTC. Translated: CASSQERGRASYTF.

The chain couples TRBV6-5 to TRBJ2-7; 8 nucleotides align to TRBD2. V was clipped by 0 bases and J by 9 bases; unmatched bases: 7. Germline assignment: CDR1 MNHEY and CDR2 SVGAGI. The CDR3 has 14 amino acids. In DNA form, the CDR3 reads TGTGCCAGCAGTTACTCGGTTAGCGGGGCCAGGCAGTACTTC. This codes for CASSYSVSGARQYF.

In its sample, this clonotype was seen a few times. The V call is TRBV6-2 or TRBV6-3, the J call TRBJ2-2, with D unclear. The germline V gene has CDR1 MNHEY and CDR2 SVGEGT. The CDR3 totals 14 residues. V was clipped by 2 bases and J by 5 bases, with 9 bases between them. Here the CDR3 DNA reads TGTGCCAGCAGTTACGGGCAGCTTACCGGGGAGCTGTTTTTT. Residues: CASSYGQLTGELFF.

This clonotype appeared many times. The DNA for the CDR3 is TGTGCCAGCAGCCATGGACAGGGAGGTCAGCCCCAGCATTTT. As protein: CASSHGQGGQPQHF. The rearrangement uses TRBV4-2 and TRBJ1-5, with 8 bases aligning to TRBD1. This CDR3 contains 14 residues. Germline V gene sequence: CDR1 LGHNA, CDR2 YNFKEQ. V trimming: 3 bases; J trimming: 6 bases; junction bases outside the gene matches: 4.

This clonotype has just a few counts. The rearrangement joins TRBV7-8 to TRBJ2-2; 9 bases line up with TRBD1. The CDR3 has 16 residues. The J segment lost 2 bases and the V segment lost 8 bases, leaving 9 bases of the junction unmatched. CDR1 is SGHVS, CDR2 FQNEAQ, per germline. Here the CDR3 DNA reads TGTGCCAGCCGACAGCCGGGACAGGGAAACACCGGGGAGCTGTTTTTT. Its translation: CASRQPGQGNTGELFF.

The gene calls are TRBV24-1 and TRBJ1-2; weak D call: TRBD1 (6 bases). Germline lookup yields CDR1 KGHDR and CDR2 SFDVKD. This CDR3 has 14 amino acids. Trimming shortened V by 3 bases and J by 2 bases, and 9 bases separated the two germline ends. CDR3 bases: TGTGCCACCAGTGATCACAGGGAAAACTATGGCTACACCTTC. Amino acid sequence: CATSDHRENYGYTF.

Note on this clonotype: This may be a read error, as it is one base from a much larger clone. V gene TRBV6-2 or TRBV6-3 combines with J gene TRBJ1-5, with 9 bases that match TRBD1. The germline CDR1 and CDR2 sequences are MNHEY and SVGEGT. Unmatched junction bases numbered 1, after V lost 0 bases and J lost 4 bases. CDR3 size: 15 residues. The CDR3 spells CASSYSTGGNQPQHF. CDR3 bases: TGTGCCAGCAGTTACTCGACAGGGGGGAATCAGCCCCAGCATTTT.

This clonotype was seen only a few times. The chain employs TRBV12-3 or TRBV12-4 and TRBJ2-2; a possible D gene is TRBD1 (6 bases). The CDR3 totals 14 residues. The V gene lost 5 bases and the J gene lost 0 bases, with 7 bases spanning the gap. CDR3 in DNA: TGTGCCAGCAGTGGGACATCGAACACCGGGGAGCTGTTTTTT. It specifies CASSGTSNTGELFF.

This clonotype was recorded at least ten times. This chain connects TRBV11-2 to TRBJ2-7; D remains unclear. This CDR3 has 13 residues. Looked up from germline, CDR1 is SGHAT and CDR2 is FQNNGV. Trimming removed 5 bases from V and 6 bases from J, with 14 bases in between. The CDR3 DNA follows: TGTGCCAGCAGCCTTACCACCGGGCTCGAGCAGTACTTC. Translated, it gives CASSLTTGLEQYF.

Ten or more counts support this clonotype. The chain has TRBV29-1 and TRBJ1-1; no clear D. The V and J ends lost 0 bases and 0 bases respectively, with 11 bases between them. Germline V CDR1 and CDR2: SQVTM, ANQGSEA. The CDR3 is 15 residues long. CDR3 region: CSVEDPGYLNTEAFF. The CDR3 region has the DNA TGCAGCGTTGAAGATCCTGGGTACCTGAACACTGAAGCTTTCTTT.

V and J are TRBV7-2 and TRBJ1-6; tentative D call: TRBD1 (5 bases). V was trimmed by 2 bases and J by 10 bases, leaving 15 bases between them. Germline V lookup: CDR1 SGHTA, CDR2 FQGNSA. CDR3 size: 15 residues. The CDR3 reads CASSLWGRVGSPLHF. The CDR3 coding sequence is TGTGCCAGCAGCTTATGGGGCAGGGTGGGCTCACCCCTCCACTTT.

The rearrangement links TRBV12-3 or TRBV12-4 to TRBJ1-1; no firm D call. The CDR3 is 12 amino acids. Between the trimmed V and J ends, which lost 4 bases and 6 bases, there was a span of 9 bases. This chain's CDR3 is CASSWVGAEAFF. Here the CDR3 DNA reads TGTGCCAGCAGTTGGGTTGGTGCTGAAGCTTTCTTT.

The chain uses TRBV9 and TRBJ1-2; D not resolved. This CDR3 is 15 amino acids long. V gave up 0 bases and J gave up 2 bases, with 11 bases separating them. The germline V gene has CDR1 SGDLS and CDR2 YYNGEE. The CDR3 nucleotides read TGTGCCAGCAGCGTAGAGGGATCCACCAACTATGGCTACACCTTC. Encoded protein: CASSVEGSTNYGYTF.

The gene calls are TRBV2 and TRBJ1-6; D is unclear. V was clipped by 0 bases and J by 8 bases, with 17 bases between them. This CDR3 is built from 17 residues. Per the germline V gene, CDR1 is SNHLY and CDR2 is FYNNEI. The CDR3 here is CASSEAYTETPDSPLHF. CDR3 bases: TGTGCCAGCAGTGAAGCGTACACAGAAACCCCCGATTCACCCCTCCACTTT.

This clonotype has a handful of counts. V is TRBV10-2 and J is TRBJ2-4; 15 bases agree with TRBD2. Looked up from germline, CDR1 is WSHSY and CDR2 is SAAADI. The CDR3 is made up of 17 amino acids. With V trimmed by 6 bases and J by 4 bases, 7 bases remained unmatched. The CDR3 protein is CASRGLAGGKPKNIQYF. CDR3 nucleotides: TGCGCCAGCAGGGGACTAGCGGGGGGAAAGCCAAAAAACATTCAGTACTTC.

Ten or more counts support this clonotype. V and J are TRBV11-2 and TRBJ1-4, with D unclear. Trimming left V 3 bases short and J 8 bases short, with 10 bases between. The CDR3 covers 13 residues. Germline lookup yields CDR1 SGHAT and CDR2 FQNNGV. CDR3 region: CASSFTGKEKLFF. CDR3 coding DNA: TGTGCCAGCAGCTTTACCGGGAAGGAAAAACTGTTTTTT.